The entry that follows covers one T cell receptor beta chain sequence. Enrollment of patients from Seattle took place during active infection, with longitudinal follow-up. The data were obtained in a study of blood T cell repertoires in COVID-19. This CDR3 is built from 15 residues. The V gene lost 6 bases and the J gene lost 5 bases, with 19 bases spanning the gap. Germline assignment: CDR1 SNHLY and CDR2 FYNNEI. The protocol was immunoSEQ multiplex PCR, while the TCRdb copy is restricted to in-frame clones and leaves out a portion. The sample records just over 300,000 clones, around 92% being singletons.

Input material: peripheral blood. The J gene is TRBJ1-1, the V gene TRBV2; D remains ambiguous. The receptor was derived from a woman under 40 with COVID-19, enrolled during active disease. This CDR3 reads CASSALDPRRTEAFF. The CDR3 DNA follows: TGTGCCAGCAGCGCCTTGGATCCCAGGAGGACTGAAGCTTTCTTT.